This is a list of T cell receptor beta chains from one sample in a study of cytomegalovirus exposure and HLA in healthy donors. Sequencing was performed with immunoSEQ multiplex PCR; in TCRdb, only in-frame clones are kept and a portion is missing. This sample has about 160,000 clones, with approximately 85% found just once. Sequencing was carried out using PBMCs. The source of these receptors is a man aged 18 to 29 in good health and CMV-seropositive. The CDR3 runs from the conserved cysteine through the conserved F or W. The D gene is left open where the match is weak. A row's size may be missing; if present it is once, few, many or a size class.

CDR3 DNA,CDR3 protein,V gene,D gene,J gene,clone size
TGTGCCAGCAGGGAGCCGGGACAGGGGGAGACCCAGTACTTC,CASREPGQGETQYF,TRBV2,TRBD1,TRBJ2-5,.
TGTGCCATCAGTGATCTGGGGGCAATTGACGGCTACACCTTC,CAISDLGAIDGYTF,TRBV10-3,.,TRBJ1-2,.
TGTGCCAGCTGTGCGGGAGTATATAATTCACCCCTCCACTTT,CASCAGVYNSPLHF,TRBV7-2,.,TRBJ1-6,.
TGCGCCAGCAGCTGGATTAGCGGGGGGTGGTTCCATGAGCAGTTCTTC,CASSWISGGWFHEQFF,TRBV5-1,TRBD2,TRBJ2-1,.
TGTGCCAGCAGCCCCCGGGGGAAAGAGACCCAGTACTTC,CASSPRGKETQYF,TRBV7-9,.,TRBJ2-5,.
TGTGCCAGCAGCCCCTTCCCCCGGGACTACTCCTACAATGAGCAGTTCTTC,CASSPFPRDYSYNEQFF,TRBV9,TRBD2,TRBJ2-1,.
TGTGCCAGCAGCGTAGACGGGACAGATACGCAGTATTTT,CASSVDGTDTQYF,TRBV9,.,TRBJ2-3,.
TGCGCCAGCAGCTTGGGACTAGTGATACAAGAGACCCAGTACTTC,CASSLGLVIQETQYF,TRBV5-1,.,TRBJ2-5,few
TGCGCCAGCAGCTTGGCGGACGGGAACTTCTACAATGAGCAGTTCTTC,CASSLADGNFYNEQFF,TRBV5-1,.,TRBJ2-1,.
TGTGCCAGCTCATCTACTGACAGTTGGAACACTGAAGCTTTCTTT,CASSSTDSWNTEAFF,TRBV18,.,TRBJ1-1,.
TGTGCCAGCAGCTTAGGGGGCTTCAATCAGCCCCAGCATTTT,CASSLGGFNQPQHF,TRBV7-2,.,TRBJ1-5,.
TGTGCCAGCACCGGACAGGGTGGCAACTATGGCTACACCTTC,CASTGQGGNYGYTF,TRBV25-1,TRBD1,TRBJ1-2,.
TGTGCCAGTAGCCAGGGGGCGGCCTACGAGCAGTACTTC,CASSQGAAYEQYF,TRBV19,TRBD1,TRBJ2-7,.
TGTGCCAGCTCACCACCCCCTAATGAGCAGTTCTTC,CASSPPPNEQFF,TRBV18,.,TRBJ2-1,.
TGCGCCAGCAGCCAAGACCTCACTAGCTTCCCAGATACGCAGTATTTT,CASSQDLTSFPDTQYF,TRBV4-1,.,TRBJ2-3,.
TGTGCCAGCAGCCCGCCCCCGCACGGAGAGACCCAGTACTTC,CASSPPPHGETQYF,TRBV11-3,.,TRBJ2-5,.
TGTGCCAGCAGCTTGGGTAGGGGCCATAATTCACCCCTCCACTTT,CASSLGRGHNSPLHF,TRBV5-6,.,TRBJ1-6,.
TGTGCCAGCAGCTTATTAGATCAGCCCCAGCATTTT,CASSLLDQPQHF,TRBV7-9,.,TRBJ1-5,.
TGTGCCAGCAGCTACCCCGGTTTAAAGGATACGCAGTATTTT,CASSYPGLKDTQYF,TRBV7-2,.,TRBJ2-3,.
TGTGCCAGCAGCGCCGACAGGTTCTATGGCTACACCTTC,CASSADRFYGYTF,TRBV9,.,TRBJ1-2,once
TGTGCCTGGAGTGGCCAGGGGGCCTACGAGCAGTACTTC,CAWSGQGAYEQYF,TRBV30,TRBD1,TRBJ2-7,.
TGCGCCAGCAGCCACCAGGGAAGGGACTATGGCTACACCTTC,CASSHQGRDYGYTF,TRBV4-1,.,TRBJ1-2,.
TGTGCCAGCAGCTACAGCGGGAGGGGCACTGAAGCTTTCTTT,CASSYSGRGTEAFF,TRBV2,.,TRBJ1-1,few
TGTGCCAGCAGCCAATCTAGGCAGGGGTACGAGCAGTACTTC,CASSQSRQGYEQYF,TRBV16,.,TRBJ2-7,.
TGTGCCAGCAGACACTTAGTTACAGGGATGAGGGAGACCCAGTACTTC,CASRHLVTGMRETQYF,TRBV11-2,.,TRBJ2-5,.
TGTTCCAGCAGCTTAGCGGCAGCTAACTATGGCTACACCTTC,CSSSLAAANYGYTF,TRBV7-9,.,TRBJ1-2,.
TGTGCCAGCAGTTCAGGGTTGGCTAATGAAAAACTGTTTTTT,CASSSGLANEKLFF,TRBV5-4,.,TRBJ1-4,.
TGTGCCAGCAGGGCCGGGTTTGGGGGCTACACCTTC,CASRAGFGGYTF,TRBV27,.,TRBJ1-2,.
TGTGCCAGCAGCTGGCCCGGGACCTACGAGCAGTACTTC,CASSWPGTYEQYF,TRBV5-4,.,TRBJ2-7,.
TGCGCCAGCAGCCAAGGACAGACAGATACGCAGTATTTT,CASSQGQTDTQYF,TRBV4-3,.,TRBJ2-3,.
TGTGCCAGCAGCTTAGCCAGCGGGAGAAAAGAGACCCAGTACTTC,CASSLASGRKETQYF,TRBV7-2,TRBD2,TRBJ2-5,.
TGTGCCAGCAGCTGGGCCCCAACCAATCAGCCCCAGCATTTT,CASSWAPTNQPQHF,TRBV5-5,.,TRBJ1-5,few
TGTGCCTGGAGTATTTCCAGGGACTATGGCTACACCTTC,CAWSISRDYGYTF,TRBV30,.,TRBJ1-2,.
TGTGCCAGCTCCAGGGGACAGCCCAACCCCGCCGGACCGGAGCAGTTCTTC,CASSRGQPNPAGPEQFF,TRBV7-8,TRBD1,TRBJ2-1,.
TGCGCCAGCAGCAAGCCGGGACAGACCTACGAGCAGTACTTC,CASSKPGQTYEQYF,TRBV5-1,TRBD1,TRBJ2-7,.
TGTGCCAGCAGCGCAGACAAGGAGCAGTTCTTC,CASSADKEQFF,TRBV9,.,TRBJ2-1,.
TGTGCCAGCAGCTTAGATTTATCCCCCGAAGCTTTCTTT,CASSLDLSPEAFF,TRBV7-2,.,TRBJ1-1,.
TGCGCCAGCAGCTTGGAACAGGCTGCTGTCTACACCTTC,CASSLEQAAVYTF,TRBV5-1,.,TRBJ1-2,few
TGCAGCGTTGAAGCGAGGGCGCAAAACTATGGCTACACCTTC,CSVEARAQNYGYTF,TRBV29-1,.,TRBJ1-2,.
TGTGCCAGCTCCCTGGGGGGGGCCGGCACTGAAGCTTTCTTT,CASSLGGAGTEAFF,TRBV27,.,TRBJ1-1,.
TGCGCCAGCAGCCAAGATTTCAGGGTCGGGTACAATGAGCAGTTCTTC,CASSQDFRVGYNEQFF,TRBV4-3,.,TRBJ2-1,.
TGTGCCAGCAGCTACCCCCAGGGGGCAGCTTTCTTT,CASSYPQGAAFF,TRBV7-9,TRBD1,TRBJ1-1,.
TGTGCCAGCATCCCCCGGACAGGGGGCTTGGGCACTGAAGCTTTCTTT,CASIPRTGGLGTEAFF,TRBV6-6,TRBD1,TRBJ1-1,.
TGTGCCAGCAGCGTCCCCATGGGCTTTTCTAACTATGGCTACACCTTC,CASSVPMGFSNYGYTF,TRBV9,.,TRBJ1-2,.